This TCR beta chain comes out of a study of beta chain features in type 1 diabetes. Across the study: The patients were much like the healthy donors in age, gender and cell yields.

After removal of 4 bases from V and 7 bases from J, the junction contained 12 bases not matched to a gene. The CDR3 covers 16 residues. Per germline, CDR1 SGHTA and CDR2 FQGNSA. This clone was picked up a small number of times. Its antigen remains unidentified. Study-wide results and limits: At VDJ recombination sites, type 1 diabetes patients had fewer insertions and more deleted nucleotides. TCRB repertoires of naive, central memory and Treg cells appeared more similar among patients than among healthy donors.

TCRB transcripts that were expressed got sequenced, as all of the isolated RNA had been reverse transcribed. The protocol was immunoSEQ multiplex PCR, while the TCRdb copy is restricted to in-frame clones and leaves out a portion. The sample records 900,000 or so clones, 17% being singletons. The chain carries TRBV7-2 and TRBJ2-1, with TRBD2 identical over 8 bases. The sequence came from a woman aged 18-30 years in good health. The sequenced material came from naive CD4+ T cells from blood. CDR3 sequence (DNA): TGTGCCAGCAGCTCGACAAGTGGCGGGAGGCGGAATGAGCAGTTCTTC. Residues: CASSSTSGGRRNEQFF.